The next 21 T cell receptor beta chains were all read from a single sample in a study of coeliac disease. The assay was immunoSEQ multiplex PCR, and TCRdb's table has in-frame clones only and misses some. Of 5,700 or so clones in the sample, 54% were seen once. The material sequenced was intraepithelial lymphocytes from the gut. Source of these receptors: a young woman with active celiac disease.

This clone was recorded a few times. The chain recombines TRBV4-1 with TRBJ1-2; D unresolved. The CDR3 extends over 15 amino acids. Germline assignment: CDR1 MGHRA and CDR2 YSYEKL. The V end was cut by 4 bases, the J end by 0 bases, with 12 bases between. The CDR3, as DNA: TGCGCCAGCAGCCCGGAGATAAGGACTAACTATGGCTACACCTTC. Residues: CASSPEIRTNYGYTF.

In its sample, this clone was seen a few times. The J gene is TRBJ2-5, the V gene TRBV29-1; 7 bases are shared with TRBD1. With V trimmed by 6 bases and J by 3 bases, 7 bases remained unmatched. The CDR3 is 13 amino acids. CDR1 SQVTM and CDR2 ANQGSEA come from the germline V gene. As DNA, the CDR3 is TGCAGCGTACTAGAAGGGGGCGAAGAGACCCAGTACTTC. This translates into CSVLEGGEETQYF.

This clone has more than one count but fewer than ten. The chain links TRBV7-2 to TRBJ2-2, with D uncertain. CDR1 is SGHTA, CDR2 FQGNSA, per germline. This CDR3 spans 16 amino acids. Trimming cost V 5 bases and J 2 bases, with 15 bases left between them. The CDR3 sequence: CASSPRSSANTGELFF. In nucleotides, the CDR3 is TGTGCCAGCAGCCCACGGTCCAGCGCAAACACCGGGGAGCTGTTTTTT.

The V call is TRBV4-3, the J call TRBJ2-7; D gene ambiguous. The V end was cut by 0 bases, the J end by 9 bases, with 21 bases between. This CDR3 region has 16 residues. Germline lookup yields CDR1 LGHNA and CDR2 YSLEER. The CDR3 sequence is CASSQDRPGTTPRQYF. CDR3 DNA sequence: TGCGCCAGCAGCCAAGATCGGCCAGGTACCACCCCACGGCAGTACTTC.

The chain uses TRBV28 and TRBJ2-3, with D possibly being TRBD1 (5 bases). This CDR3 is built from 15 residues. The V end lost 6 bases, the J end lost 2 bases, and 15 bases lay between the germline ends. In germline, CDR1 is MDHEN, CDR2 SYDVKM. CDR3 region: CASRDPGLITDTQYF. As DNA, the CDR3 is TGTGCCAGCAGGGACCCAGGGCTAATCACAGATACGCAGTATTTT.

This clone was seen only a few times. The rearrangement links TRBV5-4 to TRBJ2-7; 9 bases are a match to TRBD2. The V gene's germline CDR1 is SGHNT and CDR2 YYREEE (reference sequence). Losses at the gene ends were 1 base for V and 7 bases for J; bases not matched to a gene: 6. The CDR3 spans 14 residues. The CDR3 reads CASSLPGLAREQYF. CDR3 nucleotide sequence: TGTGCCAGCAGCTTGCCCGGACTAGCGCGAGAGCAGTACTTC.

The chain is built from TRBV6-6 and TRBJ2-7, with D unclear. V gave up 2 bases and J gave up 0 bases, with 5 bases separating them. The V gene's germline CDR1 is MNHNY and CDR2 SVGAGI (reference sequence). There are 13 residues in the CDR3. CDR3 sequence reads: CASSYGLSYEQYF. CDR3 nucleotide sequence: TGTGCCAGCAGTTACGGGCTCTCCTACGAGCAGTACTTC.

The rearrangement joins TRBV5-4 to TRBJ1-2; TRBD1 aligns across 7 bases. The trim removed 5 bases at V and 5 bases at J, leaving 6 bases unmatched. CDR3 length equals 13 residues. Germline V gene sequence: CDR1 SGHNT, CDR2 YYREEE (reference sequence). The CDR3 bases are TGTGCCAGCAGACGGACAGGAGGTTATGGCTACACCTTC. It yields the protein CASRRTGGYGYTF.

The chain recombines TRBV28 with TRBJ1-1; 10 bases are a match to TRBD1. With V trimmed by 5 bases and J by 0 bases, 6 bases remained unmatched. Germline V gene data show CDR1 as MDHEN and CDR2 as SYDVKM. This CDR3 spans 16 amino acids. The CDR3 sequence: CASSPGTGVLNTEAFF. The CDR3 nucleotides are TGTGCCAGCAGTCCCGGGACAGGGGTTTTGAACACTGAAGCTTTCTTT.

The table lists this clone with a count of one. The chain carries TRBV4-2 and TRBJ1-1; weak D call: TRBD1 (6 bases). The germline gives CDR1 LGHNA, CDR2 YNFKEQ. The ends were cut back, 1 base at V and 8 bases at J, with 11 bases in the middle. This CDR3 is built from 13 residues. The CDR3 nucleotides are TGTGCCAGCAGCCAAGGGGACACCTCCGAAGCTTTCTTT. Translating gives CASSQGDTSEAFF.

DNA of the CDR3: TGTGCCAGCAGTCGGGACTTCTTGGGTTCAGATACGCAGTATTTT. It is translated as CASSRDFLGSDTQYF. The rearrangement uses TRBV14 and TRBJ2-3; TRBD2 is a possible D gene (6 bases). CDR1 and CDR2 from the germline V gene are SGHDN and FVKESK. This CDR3 comprises 15 residues. The ends were cut back, 6 bases at V and 4 bases at J, with 17 bases in the middle. Combining the CDR3 with reference TRBV14 and TRBJ2-3 gives the whole variable domain EAGVTQFPSHSVIEKGQTVTLRCDPISGHDNLYWYRRVMGKEIKFLLHFVKESKQDESGMPNNRFLAERTGGTYSTLKVQPAELEDSGVYFCASSRDFLGSDTQYFGPGTRLTVL.

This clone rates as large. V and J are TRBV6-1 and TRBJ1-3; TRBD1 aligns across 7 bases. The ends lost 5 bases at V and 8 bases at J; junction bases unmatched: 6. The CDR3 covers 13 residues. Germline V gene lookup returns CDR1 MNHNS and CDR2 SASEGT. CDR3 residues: CASSLRQGDTIYF. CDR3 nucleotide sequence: TGTGCCAGCAGTCTCCGACAGGGTGACACCATATATTTT.

CDR3 sequence (DNA): TGTGCCAGCAGTTCACACGTCGAGCAGTACTTC. It encodes CASSSHVEQYF. The chain has TRBV6-6 and TRBJ2-7; D unclear. Germline CDR1 and CDR2: MNHNY and SVGAGI (reference sequence). This CDR3 is built from 11 residues. V was trimmed by 4 bases and J by 6 bases, leaving 7 bases between them.

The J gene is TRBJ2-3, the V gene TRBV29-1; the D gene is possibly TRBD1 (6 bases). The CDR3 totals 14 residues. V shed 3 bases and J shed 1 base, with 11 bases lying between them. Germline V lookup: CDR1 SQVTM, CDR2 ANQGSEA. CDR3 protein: CSVERTDRTDTQYF. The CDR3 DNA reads TGCAGCGTTGAGAGGACAGACCGCACAGATACGCAGTATTTT.

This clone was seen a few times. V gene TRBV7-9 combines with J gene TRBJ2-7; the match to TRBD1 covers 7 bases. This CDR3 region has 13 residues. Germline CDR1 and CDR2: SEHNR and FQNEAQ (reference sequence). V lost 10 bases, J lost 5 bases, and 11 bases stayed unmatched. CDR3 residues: CATSGQQAHEQYF. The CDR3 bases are TGTGCCACCTCGGGACAGCAGGCCCACGAGCAGTACTTC.

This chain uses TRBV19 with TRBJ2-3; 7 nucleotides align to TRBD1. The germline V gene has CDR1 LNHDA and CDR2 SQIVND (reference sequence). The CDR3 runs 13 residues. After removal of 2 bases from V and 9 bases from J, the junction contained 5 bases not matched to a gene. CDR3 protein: CASSIRPTGTQYF. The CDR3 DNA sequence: TGTGCCAGTAGTATAAGACCGACAGGGACGCAGTATTTT.

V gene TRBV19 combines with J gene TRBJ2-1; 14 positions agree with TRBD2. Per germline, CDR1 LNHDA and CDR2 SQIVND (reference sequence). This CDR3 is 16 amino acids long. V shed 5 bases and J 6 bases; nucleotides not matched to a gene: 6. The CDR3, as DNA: TGTGCCAGTAGTCCACGACTAGCGGGGGGGCCCAATGAGCAGTTCTTC. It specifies CASSPRLAGGPNEQFF.

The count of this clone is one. The CDR3 sequence is CASSEPGELYEQYF. Here the CDR3 DNA reads TGTGCCAGCAGTGAACCGGGGGAGCTCTACGAGCAGTACTTC. The chain carries TRBV2 and TRBJ2-7; TRBD2 is a possible D gene (6 bases). Germline V gene lookup returns CDR1 SNHLY and CDR2 FYNNEI. This CDR3 comprises 14 residues. With 2 bases removed from V and 3 bases from J, the gap between germline ends came to 11 bases.

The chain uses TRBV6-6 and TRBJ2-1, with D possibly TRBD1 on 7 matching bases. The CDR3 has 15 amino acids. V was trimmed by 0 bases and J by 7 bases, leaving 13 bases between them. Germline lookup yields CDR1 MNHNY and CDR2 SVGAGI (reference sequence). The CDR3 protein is CASSYSAGGFNEQFF. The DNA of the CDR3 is TGTGCCAGCAGTTACTCTGCAGGGGGGTTTAATGAGCAGTTCTTC.

The CDR3 DNA follows: TGTGCCAGCAGCTTAGTCGTACGGACAGTAGCTAACTATGGCTACACCTTC. Translation: CASSLVVRTVANYGYTF. This sequence joins TRBV7-8 and TRBJ1-2, with D perhaps matching TRBD1 (6 bases). CDR1 SGHVS and CDR2 FQNEAQ come from the germline V gene. Trimming cost V 1 base and J 0 bases, with 15 bases left between them. The CDR3 is 17 amino acids.

CDR3 DNA sequence: TGTGCCAGTAGGCAGGGGGCCGGCTACGAGCAGTACTTC. Translation: CASRQGAGYEQYF. The chain links TRBV19 to TRBJ2-7; 8 bases agree with TRBD1. Germline CDR1 is LNHDA and CDR2 is SQIVND (reference sequence). The CDR3 extends over 13 amino acids. V gave up 6 bases and J gave up 3 bases; unmatched junction bases: 4.